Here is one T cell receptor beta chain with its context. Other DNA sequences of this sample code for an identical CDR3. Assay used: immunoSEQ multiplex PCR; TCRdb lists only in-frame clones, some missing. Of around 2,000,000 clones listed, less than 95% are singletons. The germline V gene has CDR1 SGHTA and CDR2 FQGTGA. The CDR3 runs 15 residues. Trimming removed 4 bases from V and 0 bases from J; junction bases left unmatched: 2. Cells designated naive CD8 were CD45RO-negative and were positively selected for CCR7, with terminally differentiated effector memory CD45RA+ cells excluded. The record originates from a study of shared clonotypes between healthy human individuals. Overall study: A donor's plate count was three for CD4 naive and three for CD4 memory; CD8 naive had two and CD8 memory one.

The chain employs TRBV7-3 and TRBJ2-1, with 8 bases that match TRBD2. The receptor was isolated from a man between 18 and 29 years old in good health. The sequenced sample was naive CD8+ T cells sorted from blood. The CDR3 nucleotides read TGTGCCAGCAGCTCAAGCGGGGGCTCCTACAATGAGCAGTTCTTC. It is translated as CASSSSGGSYNEQFF.